The subject of this entry is one T cell receptor (beta chain). Clones were read by immunoSEQ multiplex PCR, and TCRdb kept only the in-frame ones, dropping some. The data contain about 280,000 clones, about 85% of them singletons. The sample comes from a study of blood T cell repertoires in COVID-19. Study context: Spain, Italy and the United States supplied samples that represented acute and convalescent COVID-19. In each case, the material was cDNA or gDNA derived from T cells, B-cell-depleted T cells, or PBMCs.

CDR1 and CDR2 from the germline V gene are SGHTA and FQGNSA. This CDR3 is 11 amino acids long. Trimming left V 5 bases short and J 13 bases short, with 12 bases between. This sequence originates from a human donor in a cohort sampled during active COVID-19. Sequences were obtained from peripheral blood. The rearrangement joins TRBV7-2 to TRBJ2-1; possibly TRBD2 for D (6 bases). The CDR3 region is CASSITGVQFF. The CDR3 bases are TGTGCCAGCAGCATTACGGGGGTTCAGTTCTTC. Filled out from reference TRBV7-2 and TRBJ2-1, the complete variable domain reads GAGVSQSPSNKVTEKGKDVELRCDPISGHTALYWYRQSLGQGLEFLIYFQGNSAPDKSGLPSDRFSAERTGGSVSTLTIQRTQQEDSAVYLCASSITGVQFFGPGTRLTVL.